A selection of T cell receptor beta chains follows, all from one sample in a study of blood T cell repertoires in COVID-19. Some clones are missing from TCRdb's copy, which holds only in-frame ones; the method was immunoSEQ multiplex PCR. This table holds approximately 210,000 clones, over 75% found once. The sequenced material came from peripheral blood. Receptor source: a human donor in a cohort sampled during active COVID-19. Each CDR3 is given with its conserved first and last residue. A D gene is named only where the DNA matches it firmly. Size is omitted from some rows. Given values are once, few, many or a class for expanded clones.

clone_size	v_call	j_call	d_call	cdr3_nt	cdr3_aa
.	TRBV29-1	TRBJ1-4	TRBD1	TGCAGCGTATCAGGGGGTAAAACTAATGAAAAACTGTTTTTT	CSVSGGKTNEKLFF
once	TRBV7-9	TRBJ2-4	.	TGTGCCAGCAGCTTAGATGGGGGGATGGGAAACATTCAGTACTTC	CASSLDGGMGNIQYF
.	TRBV5-6	TRBJ2-2	.	TGTGCCAGCAGCTGGGCGTCCGGTACGAGGGAGCTGTTTTTT	CASSWASGTRELFF
.	TRBV18	TRBJ2-7	TRBD2	TGTGCCAGCTCGCCGACTAGCGGGAGCTCCTACGAGCAGTACTTC	CASSPTSGSSYEQYF
.	TRBV19	TRBJ2-1	.	TGTGCCAGTAGTCCTCCTCGGGGGAGGACCTACAATGAGCAGTTCTTC	CASSPPRGRTYNEQFF
.	TRBV11-3	TRBJ2-7	TRBD2	TGTGCCAGCAGCTTGGGCGGGAGTGATAGAGAGCAGTACTTC	CASSLGGSDREQYF
.	TRBV5-5	TRBJ2-7	TRBD1	TGTGCCAGCAGACACTCACCGGGACAGGGGGCATACGAGCAGTACTTC	CASRHSPGQGAYEQYF
.	TRBV7-2	TRBJ2-1	TRBD2	TGTGCCAGCAGCCCGACTAGCGGGAGGTTTTATGAGCAGTTCTTC	CASSPTSGRFYEQFF
.	TRBV30	TRBJ2-7	.	TGTGCCTGGACCCGGTTAGGACAGACCTACGAGCAGTACTTC	CAWTRLGQTYEQYF
once	TRBV9	TRBJ2-7	TRBD1	TGTGCCAGCAGCGTAGGGCAGGGGGCGGGCGAGCAGTACTTC	CASSVGQGAGEQYF
.	TRBV6-2/TRBV6-3	TRBJ1-2	TRBD1	TGTGCCAGCAGCCCTCAGGGGGACTATGGCTACACCTTC	CASSPQGDYGYTF
.	TRBV14	TRBJ2-7	TRBD2	TGTGCCAGCAGCCACCCCTCTAGCGGGAGTAGGTACGAGCAGTACTTC	CASSHPSSGSRYEQYF
.	TRBV4-3	TRBJ1-4	.	TGCGCCAGCAGCCACGACCCCGGGGTGACTAATGAAAAACTGTTTTTT	CASSHDPGVTNEKLFF
.	TRBV13	TRBJ2-7	TRBD2	TGTGCCAGCAGCGAAACTAGCGGGAGGTACGAGCAGTACTTC	CASSETSGRYEQYF
.	TRBV24-1	TRBJ2-7	.	TGTGCCACCAGTGTGTCGGGTAGAGGCGAGCAGTACTTC	CATSVSGRGEQYF
.	TRBV3-1/TRBV3-2	TRBJ1-5	.	TGTGCCAGCAGCCAAGGCAGGGATTATCAGCCCCAGCATTTT	CASSQGRDYQPQHF
.	TRBV3-1/TRBV3-2	TRBJ1-3	.	TGTGCCAGCAGCCAGCACAGGGAGACTGGAAACACCATATATTTT	CASSQHRETGNTIYF